These T cell receptor beta chains were read from a single sample in a study of cytomegalovirus exposure and HLA in healthy donors. Profiling relied on immunoSEQ multiplex PCR, and the TCRdb table lists in-frame clones only, not all of them. Among 160,000 or so clones listed, 65% to 80% were seen once. The sample taken for sequencing was PBMCs. These receptors were taken from a man between 18 and 35 years old in good health and CMV-seropositive. Each CDR3 is given with its conserved first and last residue. D genes are given only for firm matches. Clone size, where shown, is once, few, many, or a class for clones that have expanded.

.	TRBJ2-5	TRBV7-2	TRBD2	TGTGCCAGCTCCCTTGCGGGGGGCCAGACCCAGTACTTC	CASSLAGGQTQYF
once	TRBJ1-1	TRBV6-6	TRBD1	TGTGCCAGCAGTTCCGGACAGGGGTGGGTAGATGAAGCTTTCTTT	CASSSGQGWVDEAFF
.	TRBJ1-1	TRBV7-9	.	TGTGCCAGCAGCCAACAGATGAACACTGAAGCTTTCTTT	CASSQQMNTEAFF
.	TRBJ2-2	TRBV7-2	.	TGTGCCAGCAGCGTGAGGGCCACATCGAACACCGGGGAGCTGTTTTTT	CASSVRATSNTGELFF
.	TRBJ1-2	TRBV6-6	.	TGTGCCAGTAAGGACTCCTCCTATGGCTACACCTTC	CASKDSSYGYTF
.	TRBJ1-4	TRBV5-6	.	TGTGCCAGCAGCGCCACAGGTAGAGTTGGGAAACTGTTTTTT	CASSATGRVGKLFF
.	TRBJ2-2	TRBV29-1	.	TGCAGCGTTGAATCGTCCGGGGAGCTGTTTTTT	CSVESSGELFF
.	TRBJ1-2	TRBV10-3	TRBD1	TGTGCCATCAGTGAGTCGCCAGGGGGGTTCTATGGCTACACCTTC	CAISESPGGFYGYTF
once	TRBJ2-3	TRBV11-3	.	TGTGCCAGCAGCCGCGGCCAGGGCAGCACAGATACGCAGTATTTT	CASSRGQGSTDTQYF
few	TRBJ1-1	TRBV6-5	TRBD1	TGTGCCAGCAGCCCCTCAGGGGGATCGAACACTGAAGCTTTCTTT	CASSPSGGSNTEAFF
.	TRBJ2-3	TRBV27	.	TGTGCCAGCAGTTTAGGTAGTTCGTATACGCAGTATTTT	CASSLGSSYTQYF
.	TRBJ1-2	TRBV27	TRBD1	TGTGCCAGCAGTGTCAGTTACCGGACAGGGACCCACTATGGCTACACCTTC	CASSVSYRTGTHYGYTF
.	TRBJ1-3	TRBV4-1	TRBD1	TGCGCCAGCAGCTCGCGACAGGGGGAAAACACCATATATTTT	CASSSRQGENTIYF
.	TRBJ1-6	TRBV19	.	TGTGCCAGTAGTATCGCCCACGGAGTCAATTCACCCCTCCACTTT	CASSIAHGVNSPLHF
.	TRBJ2-3	TRBV5-6	.	TGTGCCAGCAGCTTAGTGCGAGGCAGCACAGATACGCAGTATTTT	CASSLVRGSTDTQYF
.	TRBJ2-1	TRBV25-1	TRBD2	TGTGCCAGCAGTGGGCTCGGGGGGAGGGCCGGGAATGAGCAGTTCTTC	CASSGLGGRAGNEQFF
.	TRBJ2-2	TRBV30	.	TGTGCCTGGAGTGTAAATTGGGCGGACACAACGAACACCGGGGAGCTGTTTTTT	CAWSVNWADTTNTGELFF
.	TRBJ2-5	TRBV5-1	.	TGCGCCAGCTCCTTTCAAGAGACCCAGTACTTC	CASSFQETQYF
.	TRBJ1-6	TRBV5-4	TRBD1	TGTGCCAGCAAGACCGACAGGGGAATAAATTCACCCCTCCACTTT	CASKTDRGINSPLHF
.	TRBJ2-2	TRBV19	.	TGTGCCAGTAGTATAGGACCGGAGGACACCGGGGAGCTGTTTTTT	CASSIGPEDTGELFF
.	TRBJ2-5	TRBV2	.	TGTGCCAGCAGTGAAAGGCAGGGCCTAGGGACCCAGTACTTC	CASSERQGLGTQYF
.	TRBJ1-5	TRBV9	.	TGTGCCAGCAGCGGATTACAGGGACAGCCCCAGCATTTT	CASSGLQGQPQHF
.	TRBJ1-1	TRBV25-1	TRBD1	TGTGCCAGCAGGGGGGGACAGACCATTGAAGCTTTCTTT	CASRGGQTIEAFF
.	TRBJ2-3	TRBV6-1	TRBD2	TGTGCCAGCAGTGAAGTGGGACTAGCGGGAGATACGCAGTATTTT	CASSEVGLAGDTQYF
.	TRBJ2-5	TRBV10-1	.	TGCGCCAGCAGTGAGGAGGCCGATAAAGAGACCCAGTACTTC	CASSEEADKETQYF
.	TRBJ2-3	TRBV2	TRBD2	TGTGCCAGCCGCGAGCGGGAGGGGTTCACAGATACGCAGTATTTT	CASREREGFTDTQYF
.	TRBJ1-6	TRBV15	.	TGTGCCACCAGCAGAGATCGGGGAAGCCAATCACCCCTCCACTTT	CATSRDRGSQSPLHF
few	TRBJ2-5	TRBV5-1	.	TGCGCCAGCAGCTTAACCCGACCCACCCGGGGGGAGACCCAGTACTTC	CASSLTRPTRGETQYF
.	TRBJ1-2	TRBV6-5	TRBD1	TGTGCCAGCAGTTCGACAGGGGTCGACGGCTACACCTTC	CASSSTGVDGYTF
.	TRBJ1-3	TRBV7-2	.	TGTGCCAGCAGCCGGAGCGGAAACACCATATATTTT	CASSRSGNTIYF
.	TRBJ2-5	TRBV19	TRBD2	TGTGCCAGTAGTCAGCGGGAGCCTAGCCAGGAGACCCAGTACTTC	CASSQREPSQETQYF
few	TRBJ1-1	TRBV4-1	.	TGCGCCAGCAGCCAAGATTTCCTGGGCAACACTGAAGCTTTCTTT	CASSQDFLGNTEAFF
.	TRBJ1-4	TRBV19	.	TGTGCCAGTAGTCTAAGGGACCGGGGGTGGCTAAATGAAAAACTGTTTTTT	CASSLRDRGWLNEKLFF